The clone carrying this T cell receptor beta chain turned up a few times. The data are from a study of T cells after yellow fever vaccination. Germline V gene lookup returns CDR1 SGHVS and CDR2 FQNEAQ. The CDR3 is 14 amino acids. Deletions cut 5 bases from V and 8 bases from J, with 18 bases between. TCRdb re-derived calls from the 5' RACE reads in MiXCR, one entry per CDR3 protein. The table lists approximately 300,000 distinct CDR3 sequences, about 10% of them singletons. This chain links TRBV7-8 with TRBJ1-2; the D gene is possibly TRBD1 (5 bases). The sequence came from a man aged 18 to 29 who received the YFV17D yellow fever vaccine. The sample in question was CD4+ T cells sorted from PBMCs, obtained 45 days after the yellow fever booster vaccination. The CDR3: CASSLGDSAIGYTF. The CDR3, as DNA: TGTGCCAGCAGCCTTGGGGACTCAGCTATCGGCTACACCTTC.